This T cell receptor beta chain comes out of a study of blood T cell repertoires in COVID-19. Study-wide background: T cells, B-cell-depleted T cells, or PBMCs provided the cDNA or gDNA that served as material.

Here immunoSEQ multiplex PCR was the method, and the copy in TCRdb shows in-frame clones only, minus some. Found here are roughly 290,000 clones, about nine tenths of them singletons; the top ten hold under 7%. Trimming left V 3 bases short and J 0 bases short, with 13 bases between. Germline assignment: CDR1 MNHEY and CDR2 SVGAGI. The CDR3 consists of 16 residues. Sample: peripheral blood. This receptor was identified in a woman aged 25 to 39 with COVID-19, enrolled during active disease. The genes are TRBV6-5 and TRBJ2-3, with D tentatively TRBD2 (5 bases). CDR3 sequence (DNA): TGTGCCAGCAGTTATCTAGCAAAACCTAGCACAGATACGCAGTATTTT. Translation gives CASSYLAKPSTDTQYF.